This T cell receptor beta chain appears in the sequencing data of a study of neoadjuvant nivolumab and ipilimumab in lung cancer. Whole-study results and caveats: Pretherapy blood TCR richness correlated positively with resected tumor richness.

The repertoire was sequenced with immunoSEQ multiplex PCR; TCRdb's copy has only in-frame clones and lacks some. The sample gives some 9,700 clones, around 77% of which show up once; 7.5% is in the top ten. With 3 bases clipped from V and 1 base from J, the junction kept 7 bases outside the gene matches. The length of the CDR3 is 15 residues. Germline CDR1 reads GTSNPN; CDR2 reads SVGIG (reference sequence). As for this clone: What it binds is not known.

The clonotype originates from an adult with non-small cell lung cancer. Some clones in this sample may be carry-over from other donors' samples. This rearrangement joins TRBV30 to TRBJ2-3, with 7 positions matching TRBD2. The sequencing used tumor tissue, collected after neoadjuvant nivolumab, alone or with ipilimumab, at or shortly before surgery. CDR3 bases: TGTGCCTGGAGGGAGCGGGGTCTGCGCACAGATACGCAGTATTTT. Protein sequence: CAWRERGLRTDTQYF.